These 27 T cell receptor beta chains share one sample of origin, sequenced in a study of CD8+ T cells in alopecia areata. Once RNA had been extracted, it was reverse transcribed into cDNA to act as the sequencing template. TCRdb's table, derived via immunoSEQ multiplex PCR, lists solely in-frame clones and lacks some. In the table there are some 220,000 clones, approximately 57% of which are singletons. The treatment: oral pan-JAK inhibitor, 5-10 mg twice daily. Sequencing was performed on CD4+ T cells sorted from blood, taken at week 4, from a patient treated with tofacitinib. The receptors here all came from a human donor with alopecia areata.

The chain is built from TRBV5-4 and TRBJ2-5; TRBD1 agrees at 7 bases. Germline V lookup: CDR1 SGHNT, CDR2 YYREEE (reference sequence). J was trimmed by 0 bases and V by 4 bases; bases with no gene match: 3. The CDR3 extends over 14 amino acids. For the CDR3, the DNA is TGTGCCAGCAGCCATACAGGGGACCAAGAGACCCAGTACTTC. It codes for CASSHTGDQETQYF.

This clone was counted between two and nine times. The chain links TRBV19 to TRBJ1-1; D is undetermined. The V end lost 5 bases, the J end lost 0 bases, and 7 bases lay between the germline ends. The CDR3 totals 13 residues. Germline V CDR1 and CDR2: LNHDA, SQIVND (reference sequence). CDR3 residues: CASSSGMNTEAFF. CDR3 DNA: TGTGCCAGTAGTTCAGGCATGAACACTGAAGCTTTCTTT.

As DNA, the CDR3 is TGTGCCAGCAGCTTGGACAGGGTAAGCGAGCAGTACTTC. It specifies CASSLDRVSEQYF. V usage is TRBV7-3 and J usage is TRBJ2-7, with TRBD1 matching over 8 bases. Germline trimming cut 3 bases from V and 6 bases from J; bases unmatched to any gene: 4. CDR1 and CDR2 (germline): SGHTA, FQGTGA. The CDR3 length is 13 residues.

The chain employs TRBV5-1 and TRBJ1-2; 7 bases agree with TRBD1. The germline gives CDR1 SGHRS, CDR2 YFSETQ. Trimming cost V 3 bases and J 8 bases; bases outside gene matches: 10. The CDR3 has 14 amino acids. CDR3 loop: CASSSTGALGGYTF. The CDR3 nucleotides are TGCGCCAGCAGCTCTACAGGGGCTCTGGGGGGCTACACCTTC.

This clone occurred a few times. The chain couples TRBV27 to TRBJ2-7; the match to TRBD2 covers 7 bases. Germline V CDR1 and CDR2: MNHEY, SMNVEV (reference sequence). CDR3 size: 13 residues. V dropped 3 bases and J dropped 7; count of bases not matched to a gene: 6. CDR3 sequence: CASSFGGGGEQYF. The DNA of the CDR3 is TGTGCCAGCAGTTTCGGCGGGGGAGGAGAGCAGTACTTC.

V and J are TRBV2 and TRBJ2-7; no firm D call. From germline, CDR1 is SNHLY and CDR2 FYNNEI. V was cut by 8 bases and J by 1 base, with 9 bases left in between. This CDR3 is 12 amino acids long. The CDR3 loop is CASSPFSYEQYF. CDR3 nucleotides: TGTGCCAGCTCACCCTTTTCCTACGAGCAGTACTTC.

The chain has TRBV7-2 and TRBJ2-7, with 11 bases matching TRBD1. Germline CDR1 and CDR2: SGHTA and FQGNSA. V was clipped by 5 bases and J by 3 bases; unmatched bases: 6. The CDR3 totals 15 residues. For the CDR3, the DNA is TGTGCCAGCAGCCAAGGACAGGGGGCGTACTACGAGCAGTACTTC. This codes for CASSQGQGAYYEQYF.

The chain carries TRBV11-2 and TRBJ2-3; D is unresolved. CDR3 length equals 13 residues. With 5 bases removed from V and 4 bases from J, the gap between germline ends came to 10 bases. Germline CDR1 and CDR2: SGHAT and FQNNGV. The CDR3 coding sequence is TGTGCCAGCAGCCCCATCTGGGCAGATACGCAGTATTTT. It is translated as CASSPIWADTQYF.

The chain carries TRBV6-5 and TRBJ2-2; 7 nucleotides align to TRBD2. Germline lookup yields CDR1 MNHEY and CDR2 SVGAGI. There are 14 residues in the CDR3. The junction had 2 bases not matched to a gene; V was cut back by 6 bases and J by 1 base. The CDR3 sequence: CASSKRGNTGELFF. The CDR3 DNA follows: TGTGCCAGCAGCAAGCGGGGGAACACCGGGGAGCTGTTTTTT.

The gene calls are TRBV29-1 and TRBJ1-1; possible D gene TRBD1, 6 bases. Germline V gene lookup returns CDR1 SQVTM and CDR2 ANQGSEA. The V and J ends lost 1 base and 2 bases respectively, with 11 bases between them. This CDR3 comprises 14 residues. The CDR3 loop is CSVEGGLLNTEAFF. CDR3 DNA: TGCAGCGTTGAAGGGGGGCTTTTAAACACTGAAGCTTTCTTT.

The V gene is TRBV30, the J gene TRBJ1-5; 8 bases are shared with TRBD1. Germline-derived CDR1 and CDR2 are GTSNPN and SVGIG (reference sequence). Germline trimming cut 5 bases from V and 2 bases from J; bases unmatched to any gene: 8. The CDR3 has 15 amino acids. In nucleotides, the CDR3 is TGTGCCTGGGATTCAGGGGGCCAGGGCAATCAGCCCCAGCATTTT. Translated, it gives CAWDSGGQGNQPQHF.

This clone was detected a few times. V is TRBV29-1 and J is TRBJ1-1, with TRBD1 as a possible D gene (5 bases). CDR1 is SQVTM, CDR2 ANQGSEA, per germline. The CDR3 runs to 15 residues. Trimming took 2 bases from V and 6 from J, leaving 19 bases between them. The CDR3 sequence is CSVERARGLVSEAFF. In nucleotides, the CDR3 is TGCAGCGTTGAACGAGCGAGGGGATTGGTCTCTGAAGCTTTCTTT.

The chain joins TRBV5-1 to TRBJ2-7, with 9 bases fitting TRBD1. CDR3 size: 13 residues. The ends lost 4 bases at V and 5 bases at J; junction bases unmatched: 4. CDR1 SGHRS and CDR2 YFSETQ come from the germline V gene. The CDR3 coding sequence is TGCGCCAGCAGCCGGGACAGGGCTGACGAGCAGTACTTC. Translating gives CASSRDRADEQYF.

The genes are TRBV29-1 and TRBJ2-7; D gene ambiguous. Germline loops: CDR1 SQVTM, CDR2 ANQGSEA. Trimming took off 4 bases at V and 5 bases at J, with 12 bases between the two ends. This CDR3 contains 12 residues. CDR3 residues: CSVVRGLHEQYF. For the CDR3, the DNA is TGCAGCGTTGTGCGAGGTCTCCACGAGCAGTACTTC.

The V gene is TRBV4-1, the J gene TRBJ2-7, with D uncertain. This CDR3 has 15 residues. V dropped 4 bases and J dropped 0 bases, with 13 bases sitting between them. Germline V CDR1 and CDR2: MGHRA, YSYEKL. As DNA, the CDR3 is TGCGCCAGCAGCCCTGAGAGCTACAGCTCCTACGAGCAGTACTTC. Translating it yields CASSPESYSSYEQYF.

J is TRBJ2-7 and V is TRBV30, with D perhaps TRBD2 (7 bases). Germline V lookup: CDR1 GTSNPN, CDR2 SVGIG (reference sequence). The CDR3 spans 15 residues. The V and J ends lost 5 bases and 2 bases respectively, with 19 bases between them. The CDR3 DNA reads as TGTGCCTGGGCCGCCGGGGGGACAAACCCCTACGAGCAGTACTTC. Encoded protein: CAWAAGGTNPYEQYF.

This rearrangement joins TRBV4-3 to TRBJ2-7; 7 bases are a match to TRBD2. Germline V gives CDR1 LGHNA, CDR2 YSLEER. The CDR3 is 16 residues long. The J segment lost 5 bases and the V segment lost 4 bases, leaving 14 bases of the junction unmatched. DNA of the CDR3: TGCGCCAGCAGCCGGTCCGACGGAGCGGGAACCAACGAGCAGTACTTC. This codes for CASSRSDGAGTNEQYF.

This chain links TRBV15 with TRBJ2-3; the D gene is possibly TRBD1 (5 bases). The CDR3 has 12 amino acids. V lost 4 bases and J lost 3, with 5 bases in between. Looked up from germline, CDR1 is LNHNV and CDR2 is YYDKDF (reference sequence). The CDR3 region is CATSKGTDTQYF. CDR3 DNA: TGTGCCACCAGCAAGGGGACAGATACGCAGTATTTT.

The chain combines TRBV28 with TRBJ2-7; D ambiguous. The CDR3 sequence is 12 residues long. The germline V gene has CDR1 MDHEN and CDR2 SYDVKM. V was trimmed by 10 bases and J by 2 bases, leaving 12 bases between them. CDR3 DNA: TGTGCCATCAATTCATCACCCTACGAGCAGTACTTC. It yields the protein CAINSSPYEQYF.

The chain recombines TRBV30 with TRBJ1-6, with a weak D call TRBD1 (5 bases). This CDR3 spans 10 amino acids. Looked up from germline, CDR1 is GTSNPN and CDR2 is SVGIG (reference sequence). Deletions cut 8 bases from V and 9 bases from J, with 8 bases between. The CDR3, as DNA: TGTGCCACCGGGGGTTCACCCCTCCACTTT. Translation gives CATGGSPLHF.

V and J are TRBV6-1 and TRBJ2-2, with 10 bases matching TRBD2. V trimming: 6 bases; J trimming: 3 bases; junction bases outside the gene matches: 4. The length of the CDR3 is 15 residues. Germline V gene lookup returns CDR1 MNHNS and CDR2 SASEGT. CDR3: CASSVAGGDTGELFF. DNA for the CDR3: TGTGCCAGCAGCGTAGCGGGGGGTGACACCGGGGAGCTGTTTTTT.

This clone was seen a handful of times. The chain links TRBV5-1 to TRBJ2-3; D possibly corresponds to TRBD1 (5 bases). This CDR3 is built from 15 residues. V lost 3 bases and J 0 bases, leaving 11 bases between the germline ends. Germline CDR1 and CDR2: SGHRS and YFSETQ. CDR3 protein: CASSSGQPSTDTQYF. CDR3 coding DNA: TGCGCCAGCAGCTCAGGACAACCTAGCACAGATACGCAGTATTTT. Drawing the rest from reference TRBV5-1 and TRBJ2-3, the complete variable domain is KAGVTQTPRYLIKTRGQQVTLSCSPISGHRSVSWYQQTPGQGLQFLFEYFSETQRNKGNFPGRFSGRQFSNSRSEMNVSTLELGDSALYLCASSSGQPSTDTQYFGPGTRLTVL.

About this clone itself: Distinct nucleotide sequences in the sample also encode this CDR3. V and J are TRBV5-1 and TRBJ1-1; D remains unclear. V lost 0 bases, J lost 0 bases, and 3 bases lay in between. Per germline, CDR1 SGHRS and CDR2 YFSETQ. CDR3 length: 13 residues. As DNA, the CDR3 is TGCGCCAGCAGCTTGGGGATGAACACTGAAGCTTTCTTT. This sequence encodes CASSLGMNTEAFF.

The CDR3 nucleotides are TGTGCCAGCAGCCAAACAGGGGACACTGAAGCTTTCTTT. Protein product: CASSQTGDTEAFF. V gene TRBV7-9 combines with J gene TRBJ1-1; TRBD1 matches 7 bases. Germline V gives CDR1 SEHNR, CDR2 FQNEAQ (reference sequence). V shed 5 bases and J 3 bases; nucleotides not matched to a gene: 3. The CDR3 spans 13 residues.

The chain combines TRBV5-1 with TRBJ2-7; D not resolved. CDR1 is SGHRS and CDR2 is YFSETQ in the germline V gene. V lost 0 bases and J 0 bases, leaving 7 bases between the germline ends. The CDR3 has 14 amino acids. This CDR3 is CASSLDPSSYEQYF. Here the CDR3 DNA reads TGCGCCAGCAGCTTGGATCCCAGCTCCTACGAGCAGTACTTC.

This clone was seen a few times. This chain uses TRBV7-2 with TRBJ2-7, with 8 nucleotides matching TRBD1. This CDR3 region has 13 residues. The J segment lost 6 bases and the V segment lost 5 bases, leaving 6 bases of the junction unmatched. The germline V gene has CDR1 SGHTA and CDR2 FQGNSA. The CDR3 is CASSPGQGGEQYF. The CDR3 DNA reads TGTGCCAGCAGCCCAGGACAGGGCGGCGAGCAGTACTTC.

This clone turned up a few times. This chain connects TRBV29-1 to TRBJ2-6, with 7 bases aligning to TRBD1. Germline V gives CDR1 SQVTM, CDR2 ANQGSEA. The CDR3 loop spans 14 amino acids. J was trimmed by 2 bases and V by 4 bases; bases with no gene match: 2. Written as DNA, the CDR3 is TGCAGCGTTGGACAGGGTCCTGGGGCCAACGTCCTGACTTTC. This translates into CSVGQGPGANVLTF.